A selection of T cell receptor beta chains follows, all from one sample in a study of shared clonotypes between healthy human individuals. Sequencing was performed with immunoSEQ multiplex PCR; in TCRdb, only in-frame clones are kept and a portion is missing. The sample contains about 480,000 clones, almost 80% of which appear only once. The sequenced sample consisted of PBMCs. These receptors were collected from a woman between 40 and 55 years old in good health. Some clones in this sample may be carry-over from other donors' samples. Each CDR3 is given with its conserved first and last residue. The D gene is left open where the match is weak. Size values are once, few and many counts, or a class for expanded clones, and some rows have none.

.	TRBV7-2	many	14	TRBJ2-3	CASSFLGSSDTQYF	TGTGCCAGCAGCTTTCTGGGGAGCTCAGATACGCAGTATTTT
TRBD1	TRBV25-1	.	14	TRBJ2-5	CASSEPTGVETQYF	TGTGCCAGCAGTGAACCAACAGGGGTGGAGACCCAGTACTTC
.	TRBV5-1	.	14	TRBJ2-7	CASSFTGSAYEQYF	TGCGCCAGCAGCTTTACGGGATCGGCCTACGAGCAGTACTTC
.	TRBV28	.	15	TRBJ2-5	CASSPLGLARETQYF	TGTGCCAGCAGTCCCCTGGGATTAGCTCGGGAGACCCAGTACTTC
TRBD2	TRBV10-2	.	14	TRBJ2-3	CASTLAGGHDTQYF	TGCGCCAGCACGTTGGCGGGAGGGCACGATACGCAGTATTTT
TRBD1	TRBV5-6	.	15	TRBJ2-1	CASSGQGSSYNEQFF	TGTGCCAGCAGCGGACAGGGTAGCTCCTACAATGAGCAGTTCTTC
.	TRBV11-1	few	16	TRBJ2-5	CASSRGPALGQETQYF	TGTGCCAGCAGCCGAGGACCTGCCCTGGGGCAAGAGACCCAGTACTTC
.	TRBV15	.	15	TRBJ2-7	CATSRDYQRSDEQYF	TGTGCCACCAGCAGAGATTACCAGAGGAGCGACGAGCAGTACTTC
.	TRBV2	.	11	TRBJ2-1	CASSYSNEQFF	TGTGCCAGCAGTTATTCCAATGAGCAGTTCTTC
TRBD2	TRBV28	.	16	TRBJ2-5	CASSRLAGGHMKTQYF	TGTGCCAGCAGTCGACTAGCGGGAGGGCATATGAAGACCCAGTACTTC
.	TRBV7-2	.	12	TRBJ2-3	CASSSYTDTQYF	TGTGCCAGCAGCTCCTACACAGATACGCAGTATTTT
.	TRBV27	.	16	TRBJ2-5	CASSLYSRTVIETQYF	TGTGCCAGCAGTTTATATTCCCGGACGGTTATAGAGACCCAGTACTTC
.	TRBV5-1	.	13	TRBJ1-1	CASSTELNTEAFF	TGCGCCAGCAGCACGGAATTGAACACTGAAGCTTTCTTT
TRBD2	TRBV5-4	few	17	TRBJ2-7	CASSLGGLAGGTYEQYF	TGTGCCAGCAGCTTGGGTGGACTAGCGGGAGGGACCTACGAGCAGTACTTC
TRBD1	TRBV5-4	.	15	TRBJ2-7	CASSSYRGTNYEQYF	TGTGCCAGCAGCAGCTACAGGGGGACCAACTACGAGCAGTACTTC
.	TRBV5-8	.	17	TRBJ2-2	CASSFRAGPANTGELFF	TGTGCCAGCAGCTTTCGAGCGGGCCCCGCGAACACCGGGGAGCTGTTTTTT
TRBD2	TRBV7-8	.	17	TRBJ2-7	CASSLSMRAGGVYEQYF	TGTGCCAGCAGCTTATCGATGCGAGCGGGAGGTGTATACGAGCAGTACTTC
TRBD1	TRBV28	once	14	TRBJ2-7	CASKGAVPSYEQYF	TGTGCCAGCAAGGGGGCAGTGCCTTCCTACGAGCAGTACTTC
.	TRBV9	.	15	TRBJ2-7	CASSVEAEESYEQYF	TGTGCCAGCAGCGTAGAGGCGGAGGAGTCCTACGAGCAGTACTTC
.	TRBV18	.	15	TRBJ2-2	CASSVRAEGSGELFF	TGTGCCAGCTCAGTTAGAGCCGAAGGGTCCGGGGAGCTGTTTTTT
.	TRBV29-1	.	15	TRBJ2-5	CSVEDSPSDQETQYF	TGCAGCGTTGAAGACTCCCCGTCCGACCAAGAGACCCAGTACTTC
.	TRBV19	.	14	TRBJ2-1	CASTPSSDYNEQFF	TGTGCCAGTACCCCAAGTAGCGATTACAATGAGCAGTTCTTC
.	TRBV5-1	.	14	TRBJ2-7	CASSLGQISYEQYF	TGCGCCAGCAGCTTGGGACAGATCTCCTACGAGCAGTACTTC
TRBD2	TRBV13	.	16	TRBJ2-5	CASSFHSTAGGETQYF	TGTGCCAGCAGCTTCCATTCTACGGCGGGGGGAGAGACCCAGTACTTC
.	TRBV25-1	.	14	TRBJ1-1	CASSVGGSSTEAFF	TGTGCCAGCAGTGTCGGGGGCAGCAGCACTGAAGCTTTCTTT
.	TRBV19	.	14	TRBJ1-3	CASKAPGPGNTIYF	TGTGCCAGTAAGGCCCCAGGGCCTGGAAACACCATATATTTT
.	TRBV19	.	12	TRBJ2-2	CASRGGQGELFF	TGTGCCAGTAGGGGGGGACAGGGGGAGCTGTTTTTT
.	TRBV28	.	13	TRBJ1-1	CASSLRGDTEAFF	TGTGCCAGCAGTTTACGGGGGGACACTGAAGCTTTCTTT
.	TRBV12-2	.	17	TRBJ1-2	CASRLWARGLTNYGYTF	TGTGCAAGTCGCTTATGGGCCAGAGGATTAACTAACTATGGCTACACCTTC
.	TRBV19	.	13	TRBJ1-2	CASSMRGNEGYTF	TGTGCCAGTAGTATGCGTGGGAACGAGGGCTACACCTTC
TRBD2	TRBV7-9	.	19	TRBJ2-3	CASSPGVAGGHWGTDTQYF	TGTGCCAGCAGCCCCGGAGTAGCGGGAGGCCATTGGGGCACAGATACGCAGTATTTT
.	TRBV21-1	.	16	TRBJ2-7	CASSTRLAGVSYEQYF	TGTGCCAGCAGCACCAGACTAGCGGGAGTAAGCTACGAGCAGTACTTC
.	TRBV5-1	.	13	TRBJ1-3	CASSSTTGNTIYF	TGCGCCAGCAGCTCCACAACTGGAAACACCATATATTTT
.	TRBV4-1	.	13	TRBJ2-7	CASSQGPSYEQYF	TGCGCCAGCAGCCAAGGCCCCTCCTACGAGCAGTACTTC
.	TRBV16	.	14	TRBJ2-5	CASSAMSSEETQYF	TGTGCCAGCAGCGCGATGTCCTCCGAAGAGACCCAGTACTTC
TRBD2	TRBV18	.	16	TRBJ2-7	CASSPAGTSGSEGQYF	TGTGCCAGCTCACCGGCCGGGACTAGCGGGAGTGAGGGGCAGTACTTC
TRBD1	TRBV18	.	13	TRBJ2-1	CASSPTDRGLQFF	TGTGCCAGCTCACCAACGGACAGGGGGCTTCAGTTCTTC
.	TRBV7-2	.	13	TRBJ1-1	CASRVSPNTEAFF	TGTGCCAGCAGGGTTTCACCGAACACTGAAGCTTTCTTT
.	TRBV2	many	14	TRBJ1-6	CASSVEAWNSPLHF	TGTGCCAGCAGTGTTGAGGCTTGGAATTCACCCCTCCACTTT
.	TRBV19	.	11	TRBJ2-2	CASSTGGELFF	TGTGCCAGTAGTACCGGCGGGGAGCTGTTTTTT
.	TRBV18	once	14	TRBJ1-1	CASSPPSRGGEAFF	TGTGCCAGCTCACCACCCTCGCGGGGTGGTGAAGCTTTCTTT
TRBD1	TRBV30	.	14	TRBJ1-3	CAWIRTGSGNTIYF	TGTGCCTGGATCCGGACAGGTTCTGGAAACACCATATATTTT
.	TRBV2	.	12	TRBJ2-3	CASRAGTSPLNF	TGTGCCAGCAGGGCCGGGACTTCACCTTTGAATTTT
TRBD1	TRBV6-1	.	15	TRBJ1-5	CASSRDRESNQPQHF	TGTGCCAGCAGTCGGGACAGGGAGAGCAATCAGCCCCAGCATTTT
.	TRBV11-2	.	15	TRBJ1-2	CASSLWEGEPYGYTF	TGTGCCAGCAGCTTATGGGAGGGAGAGCCCTATGGCTACACCTTC
.	TRBV7-8	.	13	TRBJ1-1	CASSLVGQTEAFF	TGTGCCAGCAGCTTAGTAGGACAGACTGAAGCTTTCTTT
.	TRBV19	.	14	TRBJ2-7	CASSRSSDSYEQYF	TGTGCCAGTAGTAGGAGTAGCGACTCCTACGAGCAGTACTTC
.	TRBV9	.	13	TRBJ1-1	CASSGTPNTEAFF	TGTGCCAGCAGCGGGACACCGAACACTGAAGCTTTCTTT
.	TRBV2	once	13	TRBJ2-3	CASVPGGTDTQYF	TGTGCCAGCGTCCCGGGTGGCACAGATACGCAGTATTTT
.	TRBV10-3	.	13	TRBJ1-1	CATSGPWNTEAFF	TGTGCCACCTCCGGACCATGGAACACTGAAGCTTTCTTT
.	TRBV9	.	16	TRBJ2-2	CASSVVWAPGSGELFF	TGTGCCAGCAGCGTAGTTTGGGCCCCCGGGTCCGGGGAGCTGTTTTTT